This T cell receptor beta chain was retrieved from a study of blood T cells in healthy people across ages. Study conclusions and caveats: Strong correlation existed between TCR beta diversity and naive T cell percentage.

This clonotype was seen a handful of times. Its antigen is not known. Per sample, a minimum of 7 million PBMCs were isolated. Each sample provided at least 5.5 micrograms of extracted total RNA. Germline loops: CDR1 LGHNA, CDR2 YNFKEQ. The V gene lost 0 bases and the J gene lost 4 bases, with 17 bases spanning the gap. CDR3 length: 17 residues. PCR was performed a second time for about 7 to 11 cycles using a sample-barcoded 5' primer and a J-beta primer mix. TCRdb recomputed calls from the 5' RACE reads with MiXCR, one row per CDR3 protein. The table records 1.5 million to 1.9 million distinct CDR3 sequences, 40% to 45% of them present only once.

The TCR sequence derives from a woman aged 18-29 years in good health. Sequencing input: blood. The chain recombines TRBV4-2 with TRBJ2-3, with a weak D call TRBD2 (6 bases). In nucleotides, the CDR3 is TGTGCCAGCAGCCAAGATAACCGTGGGAGGTTGGCAGATACGCAGTATTTT. This gives the protein CASSQDNRGRLADTQYF.